Below are 2 T cell receptor beta chains sequenced from a single sample in a study of blood T cell repertoires in COVID-19. TCRdb keeps only in-frame clones here, not all; method: immunoSEQ multiplex PCR. Among 250,000 to 400,000 clones listed, 88% were seen once. The sample was peripheral blood. Receptor source: a woman aged 25-40 years with COVID-19, enrolled during active disease.

V and J are TRBV10-3 and TRBJ2-5, with D possibly being TRBD2 (5 bases). CDR1 is ENHRY, CDR2 SYGVKD, per germline. The CDR3 totals 13 residues. Trimming pared 3 bases from V and 4 bases from J, leaving 9 bases between. The CDR3 DNA is TGTGCCATCAGTGACAGAGGGAGAGAGACCCAGTACTTC. Translation gives CAISDRGRETQYF.

The chain employs TRBV7-9 and TRBJ2-7; possibly TRBD1 for D (5 bases). Trimming took off 1 base at V and 4 bases at J, with 8 bases between the two ends. The germline gives CDR1 SEHNR, CDR2 FQNEAQ (reference sequence). This CDR3 has 13 residues. As DNA, the CDR3 is TGTGCCAGCAGCTTAGGACAGTGGTACGAGCAGTACTTC. It specifies CASSLGQWYEQYF.